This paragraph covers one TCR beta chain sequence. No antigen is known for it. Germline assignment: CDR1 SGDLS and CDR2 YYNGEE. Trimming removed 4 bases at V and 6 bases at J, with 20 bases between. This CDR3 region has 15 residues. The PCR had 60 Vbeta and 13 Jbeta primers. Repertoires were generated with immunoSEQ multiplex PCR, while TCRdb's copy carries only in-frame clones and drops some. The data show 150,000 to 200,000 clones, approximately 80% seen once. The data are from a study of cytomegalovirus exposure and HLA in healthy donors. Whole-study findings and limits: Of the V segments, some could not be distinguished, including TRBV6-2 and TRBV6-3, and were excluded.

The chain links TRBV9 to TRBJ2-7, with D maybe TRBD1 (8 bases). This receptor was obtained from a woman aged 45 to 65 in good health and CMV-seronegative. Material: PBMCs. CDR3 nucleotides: TGTGCCAGCAGCCGGGAGGCGACAGGGGTTCGCGAGCAGTACTTC. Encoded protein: CASSREATGVREQYF.